Listed here is a single T cell receptor (beta chain). Antigen specificity is unknown. RNA was extracted and reverse transcribed into cDNA as the sequencing template. Repertoires were generated with immunoSEQ multiplex PCR, while TCRdb's copy carries only in-frame clones and drops some. The sample has approximately 140,000 clones, around 87% seen once. The CDR3 length is 14 residues. Germline V gives CDR1 MNHEY, CDR2 SMNVEV (reference sequence). J gave up 12 bases and V 8 bases, and 14 bases lay outside the gene matches. The treatment: oral pan-JAK inhibitor, 5-10 mg twice daily. This sample is part of a study of CD8+ T cells in alopecia areata. Study-level results: It was less clear whether patients shared TCRs than it was in mice, possibly because of HLA. Alphabeta T cells residing in normal skin are also sequenced in scalp samples. Greater clonality was observed in lesional scalp samples, especially alopecia totalis/universalis, versus normal scalp.

This sequence joins TRBV27 and TRBJ2-1, with 9 bases that match TRBD2. The sequence was obtained from a human donor with alopecia areata. The sample was CD8+ T cells sorted from blood, taken at week 4, from a patient treated with tofacitinib. CDR3 sequence: CASEAGTSKAGQFF. As DNA, the CDR3 is TGTGCCAGCGAGGCCGGGACTAGCAAGGCCGGGCAGTTCTTC.